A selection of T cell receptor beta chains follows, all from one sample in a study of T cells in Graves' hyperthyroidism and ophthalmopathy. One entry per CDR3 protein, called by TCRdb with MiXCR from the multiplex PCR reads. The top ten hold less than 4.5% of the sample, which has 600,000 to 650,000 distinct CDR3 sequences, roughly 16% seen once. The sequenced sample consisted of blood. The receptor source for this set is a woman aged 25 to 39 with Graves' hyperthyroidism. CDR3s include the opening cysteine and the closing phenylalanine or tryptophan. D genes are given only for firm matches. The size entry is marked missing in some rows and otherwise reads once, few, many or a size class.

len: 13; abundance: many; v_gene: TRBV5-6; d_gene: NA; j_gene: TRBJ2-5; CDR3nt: TGTGCCAGCAGCTTTGCGGCAGGGGAGACCCAGTACTTC; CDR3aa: CASSFAAGETQYF
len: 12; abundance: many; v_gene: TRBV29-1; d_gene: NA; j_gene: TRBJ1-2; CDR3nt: TGCAGCGTTGAACGGGGGGCTGATGGCTACACCTTC; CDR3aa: CSVERGADGYTF
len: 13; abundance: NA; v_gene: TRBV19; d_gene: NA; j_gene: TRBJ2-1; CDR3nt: TGTGCCAGTCGGGAAAGACAGTACAATGAGCAGTTCTTC; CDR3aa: CASRERQYNEQFF
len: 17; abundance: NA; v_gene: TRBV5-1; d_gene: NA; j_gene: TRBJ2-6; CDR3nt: TGCGCCTCAGGCGGGGCGTCAGGGGCCTCTGGGGCCAACGTCCTGACTTTC; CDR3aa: CASGGASGASGANVLTF
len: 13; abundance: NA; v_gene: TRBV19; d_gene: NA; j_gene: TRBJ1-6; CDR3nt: TGTGCCAGTCATCGGGGGGCCGATTCACCCCTCCACTTT; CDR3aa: CASHRGADSPLHF
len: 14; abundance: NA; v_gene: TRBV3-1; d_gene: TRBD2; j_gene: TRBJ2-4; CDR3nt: TGTGCCAGCAGCCAACGGGGGGAAAAAAACATTCAGTACTTC; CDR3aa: CASSQRGEKNIQYF
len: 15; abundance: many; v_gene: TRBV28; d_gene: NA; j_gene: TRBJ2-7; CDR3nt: TGTGCCAGCAGTAACGCAGGCTTTGAACCCTACGAGCAGTACTTC; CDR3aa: CASSNAGFEPYEQYF
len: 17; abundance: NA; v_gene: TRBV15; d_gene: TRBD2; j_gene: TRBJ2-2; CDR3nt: TGTGCCACCAGCAGAGATGTCGCAGTAGGGAGGGTCGGGGAGCTGTTTTTT; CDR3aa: CATSRDVAVGRVGELFF
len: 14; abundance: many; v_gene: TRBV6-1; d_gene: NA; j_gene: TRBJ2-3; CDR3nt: TGTGCCAGCAGTGAAGACGCAGGGACAGATACGCAGTATTTT; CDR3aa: CASSEDAGTDTQYF
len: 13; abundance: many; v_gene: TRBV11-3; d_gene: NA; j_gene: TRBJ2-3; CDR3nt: TGTGCCAGCAGCTTACAGCTAACAGATACGCAGTATTTT; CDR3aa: CASSLQLTDTQYF
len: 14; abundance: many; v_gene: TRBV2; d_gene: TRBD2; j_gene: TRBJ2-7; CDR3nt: TGTGCCAGCAGTGCCTTGGGACTAGCCTACGAGCAGTACTTC; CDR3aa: CASSALGLAYEQYF
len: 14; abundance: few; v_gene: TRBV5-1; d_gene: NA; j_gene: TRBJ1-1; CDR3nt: TGCGCCAGCAGCCCCATCGTGAGAGGCACTGAAGCTTTCTTT; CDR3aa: CASSPIVRGTEAFF
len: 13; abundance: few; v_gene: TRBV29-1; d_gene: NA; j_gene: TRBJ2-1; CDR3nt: TGCAGCGTTGAAGCTAACCATCCGGGAGAGCAGTTCTTC; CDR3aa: CSVEANHPGEQFF
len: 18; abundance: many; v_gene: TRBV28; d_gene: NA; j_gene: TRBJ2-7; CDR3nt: TGTGCCAGCAGTTTAACGGCTACGATCCACGGGTCACTATACGAGCAGTACTTC; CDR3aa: CASSLTATIHGSLYEQYF
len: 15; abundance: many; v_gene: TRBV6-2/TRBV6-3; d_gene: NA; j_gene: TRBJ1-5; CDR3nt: TGTGCCAGCAGAAACAGGGTGTATAGCAATCAGCCCCAGCATTTT; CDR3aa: CASRNRVYSNQPQHF
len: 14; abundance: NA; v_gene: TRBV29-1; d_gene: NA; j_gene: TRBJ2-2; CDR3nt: TGCAGCGTTCTGGGACTGTCGAACACCGGGGAGCTGTTTTTT; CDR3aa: CSVLGLSNTGELFF
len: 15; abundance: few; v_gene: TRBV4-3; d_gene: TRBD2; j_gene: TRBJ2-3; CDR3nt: TGCGCCAGCACCCGGTCGGGACTAAACACAGATACGCAGTATTTT; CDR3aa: CASTRSGLNTDTQYF
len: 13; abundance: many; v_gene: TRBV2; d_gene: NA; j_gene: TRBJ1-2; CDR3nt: TGTGCCAGCAGTGAGGAGGGCCCGTATGGCTACACCTTC; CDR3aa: CASSEEGPYGYTF
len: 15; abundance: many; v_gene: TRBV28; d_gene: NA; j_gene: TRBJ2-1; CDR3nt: TGTGCCAGCAGTTTTCTCGATAACTCCTACAATGAGCAGTTCTTC; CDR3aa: CASSFLDNSYNEQFF
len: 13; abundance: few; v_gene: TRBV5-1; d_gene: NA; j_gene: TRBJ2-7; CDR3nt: TGCGCCAGCAATGTGGGGCATGACTACGAGCAGTACTTC; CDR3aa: CASNVGHDYEQYF
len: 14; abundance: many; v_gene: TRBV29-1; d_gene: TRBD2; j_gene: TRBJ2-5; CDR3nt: TGCAGCGTTGTAGCGGGAGGGCCAGGGGAGACCCAGTACTTC; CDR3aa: CSVVAGGPGETQYF
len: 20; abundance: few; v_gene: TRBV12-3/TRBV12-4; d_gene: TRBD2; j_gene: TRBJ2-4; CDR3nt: TGTGCCAGCAGTGGGGTGGGAGGGACCCGCAATCCTATAGCCAAAAACATTCAGTACTTC; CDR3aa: CASSGVGGTRNPIAKNIQYF
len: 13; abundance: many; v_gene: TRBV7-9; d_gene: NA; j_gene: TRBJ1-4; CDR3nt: TGTGCCAGCAGCTTACTCGAGGACGGCGGACTGTTTTTT; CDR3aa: CASSLLEDGGLFF
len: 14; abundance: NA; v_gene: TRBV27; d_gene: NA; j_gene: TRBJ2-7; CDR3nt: TGTGCCAGCAGAAATAGTACCTATTGGGGGGAGCAGTACTTC; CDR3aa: CASRNSTYWGEQYF
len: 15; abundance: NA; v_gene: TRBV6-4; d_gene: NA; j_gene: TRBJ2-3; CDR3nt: TGTGCCACCTCTCCTCAAACCGGGGGCACAGATACGCAGTATTTT; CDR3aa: CATSPQTGGTDTQYF
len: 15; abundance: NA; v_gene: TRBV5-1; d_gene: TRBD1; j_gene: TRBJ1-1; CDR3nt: TGCGCCAGCAGCTTGGGGACAGGTCCCTACACTGAAGCTTTCTTT; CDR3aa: CASSLGTGPYTEAFF
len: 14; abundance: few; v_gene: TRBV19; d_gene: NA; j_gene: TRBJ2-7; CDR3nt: TGTGCCAGTAGTCCCCGGGACGGGGGTTACGAGCAGTACTTC; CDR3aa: CASSPRDGGYEQYF
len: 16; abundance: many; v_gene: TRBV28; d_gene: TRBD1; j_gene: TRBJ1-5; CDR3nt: TGTGCCAGCAGCTTCACAGGGGAGGGAGGCAATCAGCCCCAGCATTTT; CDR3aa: CASSFTGEGGNQPQHF
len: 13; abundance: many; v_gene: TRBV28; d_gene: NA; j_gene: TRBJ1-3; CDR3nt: TGTGCCAGCGAAGACGGTGGCCGGAACACCATATATTTT; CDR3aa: CASEDGGRNTIYF
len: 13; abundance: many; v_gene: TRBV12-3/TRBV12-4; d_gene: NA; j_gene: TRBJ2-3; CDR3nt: TGTGCCAGCGTAGCGTGGCATCTAGATACGCAGTATTTT; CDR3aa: CASVAWHLDTQYF
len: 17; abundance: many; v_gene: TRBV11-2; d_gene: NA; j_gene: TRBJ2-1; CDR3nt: TGTGCCAGCAGCCCGACTTCGACAGAGAGCTCCTACAATGAGCAGTTCTTC; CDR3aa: CASSPTSTESSYNEQFF
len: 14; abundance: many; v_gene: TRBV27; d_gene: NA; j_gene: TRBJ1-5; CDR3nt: TGTGCCAGCAGTTTGAAGGGCAGCAATCAGCCCCAGCATTTT; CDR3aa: CASSLKGSNQPQHF
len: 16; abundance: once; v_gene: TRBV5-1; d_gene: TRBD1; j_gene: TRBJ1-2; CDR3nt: TGCGCCAGCAGCTTGCAGGGACAGGGGGCGAGCTATGGCTACACCTTC; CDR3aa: CASSLQGQGASYGYTF
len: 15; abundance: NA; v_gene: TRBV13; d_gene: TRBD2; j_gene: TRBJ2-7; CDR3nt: TGTGCCAGCAGCTTACTGGGTAGCGGGACGTACGAGCAGTACTTC; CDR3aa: CASSLLGSGTYEQYF
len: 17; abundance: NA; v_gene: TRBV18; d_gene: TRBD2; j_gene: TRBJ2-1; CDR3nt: TGTGCCAGCTCACCATGGAGCGGGACTAGCGGGTACAATGAGCAGTTCTTC; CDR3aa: CASSPWSGTSGYNEQFF
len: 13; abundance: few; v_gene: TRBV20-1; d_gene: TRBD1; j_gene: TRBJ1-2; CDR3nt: TGCAGTGCTAGAACGGGACAGGGACGTGGCTACACCTTC; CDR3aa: CSARTGQGRGYTF
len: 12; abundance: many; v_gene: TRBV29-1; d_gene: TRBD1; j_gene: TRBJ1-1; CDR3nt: TGCAGCGCCCGGGACAGGGAGACTGAAGCTTTCTTT; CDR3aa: CSARDRETEAFF
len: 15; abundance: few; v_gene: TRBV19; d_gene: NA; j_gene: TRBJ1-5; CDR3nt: TGTGCCAGTAGTATTGACAGATATAGCAATCAGCCCCAGCATTTT; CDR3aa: CASSIDRYSNQPQHF
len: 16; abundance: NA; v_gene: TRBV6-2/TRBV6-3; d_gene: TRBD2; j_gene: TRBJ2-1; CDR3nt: TGTGCCAGCAGTTACTTTACCGGGACTAGCGGGCCTGAGCAGTTCTTC; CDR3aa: CASSYFTGTSGPEQFF
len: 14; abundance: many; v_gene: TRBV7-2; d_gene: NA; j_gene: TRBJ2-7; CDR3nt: TGTGCCAGCAGCTTATCCACAGCTTCCTACGAGCAGTACTTC; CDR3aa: CASSLSTASYEQYF
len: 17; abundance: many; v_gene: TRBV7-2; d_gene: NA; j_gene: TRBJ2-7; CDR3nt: TGTGCCAGCAGCTCTGGGGGATCTAGGACCTTGACCTACGAGCAGTACTTC; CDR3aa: CASSSGGSRTLTYEQYF
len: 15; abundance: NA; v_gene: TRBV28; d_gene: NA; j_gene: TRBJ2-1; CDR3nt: TGTGCCAGCAATTACCCGACTAGAGGGGTTGATGAGCAGTTCTTC; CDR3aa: CASNYPTRGVDEQFF
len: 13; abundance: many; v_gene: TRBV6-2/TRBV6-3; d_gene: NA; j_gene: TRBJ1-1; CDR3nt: TGTGCCAGCAGTTCCCAGGGGAACACTGAAGCTTTCTTT; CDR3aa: CASSSQGNTEAFF
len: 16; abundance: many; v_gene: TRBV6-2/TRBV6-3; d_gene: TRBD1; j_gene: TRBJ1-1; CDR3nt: TGTGCCAGCAGCGTCCCGGGACAGGGAGGAAGCACTGAAGCTTTCTTT; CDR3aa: CASSVPGQGGSTEAFF
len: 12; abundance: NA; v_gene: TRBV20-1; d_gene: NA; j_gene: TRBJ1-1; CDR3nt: TGCAGTGTGGGACGGGCGAACACTGAAGCTTTCTTT; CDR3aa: CSVGRANTEAFF
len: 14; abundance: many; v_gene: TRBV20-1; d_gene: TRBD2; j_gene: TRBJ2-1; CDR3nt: TGCAGTGCTAGAGCCAGCGGGGTTTACAATGAGCAGTTCTTC; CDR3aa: CSARASGVYNEQFF
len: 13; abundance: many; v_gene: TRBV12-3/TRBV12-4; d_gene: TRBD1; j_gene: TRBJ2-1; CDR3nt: TGTGCCAGCTGGGACAGGGGCTACAATGAGCAGTTCTTC; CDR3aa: CASWDRGYNEQFF
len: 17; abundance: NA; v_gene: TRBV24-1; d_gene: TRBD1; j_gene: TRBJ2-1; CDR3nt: TGTGCCACCAGTGATTTGCAATACCAGGGGGCGGACAATGAGCAGTTCTTC; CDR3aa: CATSDLQYQGADNEQFF
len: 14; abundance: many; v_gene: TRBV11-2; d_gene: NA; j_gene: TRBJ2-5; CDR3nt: TGTGCCAGCAGCTTAGCCGCGACTAGTATTTTGGTCTACTTC; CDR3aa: CASSLAATSILVYF
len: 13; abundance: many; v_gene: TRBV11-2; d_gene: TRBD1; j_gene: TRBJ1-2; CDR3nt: TGTGCCAGCAGCCGGACAGGGAACTATGGCTACACCTTC; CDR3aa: CASSRTGNYGYTF
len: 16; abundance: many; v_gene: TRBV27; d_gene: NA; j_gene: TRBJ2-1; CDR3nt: TGTGCCAGCAGTTTATATTCCAGCGGGTCCTACAATGAGCAGTTCTTC; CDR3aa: CASSLYSSGSYNEQFF
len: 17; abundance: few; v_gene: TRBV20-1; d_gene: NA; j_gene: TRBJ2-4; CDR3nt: TGCAGTGCTAGAGATCGGAAAGGAATATCAGCCAAAAACATTCAGTACTTC; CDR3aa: CSARDRKGISAKNIQYF
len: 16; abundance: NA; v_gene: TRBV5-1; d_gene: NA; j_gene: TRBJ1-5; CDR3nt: TGCGCCAGCAGCTTGAGTTACCGGGAGAGCAATCAGCCCCATCATTTT; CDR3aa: CASSLSYRESNQPHHF
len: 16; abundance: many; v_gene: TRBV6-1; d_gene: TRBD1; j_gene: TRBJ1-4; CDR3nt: TGTGCCAGCAGTACGGGGACAGGTGCCGATCTTGAAAAACTGTTTTTT; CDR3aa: CASSTGTGADLEKLFF
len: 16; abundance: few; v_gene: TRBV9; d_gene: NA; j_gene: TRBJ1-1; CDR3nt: TGTGCCAGCAGCCATCTACGGACGGGGGTGAACACTGAAGCTTTCTTT; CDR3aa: CASSHLRTGVNTEAFF
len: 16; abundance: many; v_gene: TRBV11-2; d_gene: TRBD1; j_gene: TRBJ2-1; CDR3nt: TGTGCCAGCAGCTTAAGAGGACAGGGTATGATCTATGAGCAGTTCTTC; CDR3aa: CASSLRGQGMIYEQFF
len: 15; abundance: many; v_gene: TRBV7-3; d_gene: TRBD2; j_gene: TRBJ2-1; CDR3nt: TGTGCCAGCAGCTTAGTAGCGGGAGAGGTTGGGGAGCAGTTCTTC; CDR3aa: CASSLVAGEVGEQFF
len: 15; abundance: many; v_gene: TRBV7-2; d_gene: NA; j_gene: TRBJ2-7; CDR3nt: TGTGCCAGCAGCTTAGCGTGGGGAAGCTCCTACGAGCAGTACTTC; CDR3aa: CASSLAWGSSYEQYF
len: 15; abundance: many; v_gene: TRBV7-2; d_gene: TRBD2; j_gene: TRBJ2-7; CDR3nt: TGTGCCAGCAGCTTAAGCGGGAGGGCCTCCTACGAGCAGTACTTC; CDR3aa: CASSLSGRASYEQYF
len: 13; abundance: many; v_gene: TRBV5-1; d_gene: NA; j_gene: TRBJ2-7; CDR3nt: TGCGCCAGCAGCAGGGAACAGTTCTACGAGCAGTACTTC; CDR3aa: CASSREQFYEQYF